Each of the 9 T cell receptor beta chains below was sequenced from the same sample in a study of blood T cell repertoires in COVID-19. Assay used: immunoSEQ multiplex PCR; TCRdb lists only in-frame clones, some missing. The table records tens of thousands of clones, roughly 80% of them present only once. Sequences were obtained from peripheral blood. The receptors were gathered from a man between 50 and 59 years old with acute or convalescent COVID-19.

The J gene is TRBJ1-4, the V gene TRBV25-1; D gene unclear. The germline V and J ends were trimmed by 1 base and 0 bases, with 6 bases remaining between them. Looked up from germline, CDR1 is MGHDK and CDR2 is SYGVNS. The CDR3 spans 15 residues. The CDR3 DNA reads as TGTGCCAGCAGTGAATGTACAGCAACTAATGAAAAACTGTTTTTT. Translated, it gives CASSECTATNEKLFF.

The chain employs TRBV2 and TRBJ1-5, with 10 bases identical to TRBD1. CDR1 is SNHLY, CDR2 FYNNEI, per germline. The CDR3 has 16 residues. V was clipped by 6 bases and J by 3 bases; unmatched bases: 8. The CDR3 sequence is CASRAGTGVNNQPQHF. DNA for the CDR3: TGTGCCAGCAGGGCCGGGACAGGGGTTAACAATCAGCCCCAGCATTTT.

The chain employs TRBV9 and TRBJ1-5; D may be TRBD1 (5 bases). V was trimmed by 3 bases and J by 5 bases, leaving 9 bases between them. Germline V gives CDR1 SGDLS, CDR2 YYNGEE. The CDR3 has 13 residues. CDR3 loop: CASSETGYQPQHF. CDR3 sequence (DNA): TGTGCCAGCAGCGAAACAGGTTATCAGCCCCAGCATTTT. The variable domain in full, completed from reference TRBV9 and TRBJ1-5, reads DSGVTQTPKHLITATGQRVTLRCSPRSGDLSVYWYQQSLDQGLQFLIQYYNGEERAKGNILERFSAQQFPDLHSELNLSSLELGDSALYFCASSETGYQPQHFGDGTRLSIL.

The chain couples TRBV7-9 to TRBJ2-3, with D possibly being TRBD1 (5 bases). This CDR3 contains 14 residues. Germline CDR1 and CDR2: SEHNR and FQNEAQ (reference sequence). Deletions cut 1 base from V and 3 bases from J, with 8 bases between. The DNA of the CDR3 is TGTGCCAGCAGCTTAGGACAGCTAACAGATACGCAGTATTTT. Protein product: CASSLGQLTDTQYF.

This sequence joins TRBV10-2 and TRBJ2-3; the D gene is possibly TRBD1 (6 bases). This CDR3 is 13 amino acids long. V was pared by 4 bases and J by 6 bases, with 11 bases between. From germline, CDR1 is WSHSY and CDR2 SAAADI. This chain's CDR3 is CASSGFRGDTQYF. In DNA form, the CDR3 reads TGCGCCAGCAGTGGTTTTAGGGGGGATACGCAGTATTTT.

This chain joins TRBV10-3 and TRBJ1-3, with unresolved D. Trimming pared 6 bases from V and 0 bases from J, leaving 12 bases between. The CDR3 length is 15 residues. The V gene's germline CDR1 is ENHRY and CDR2 SYGVKD. The CDR3 DNA follows: TGTGCCATCAGCAATTCCCCGGGCTCTGGAAACACCATATATTTT. This codes for CAISNSPGSGNTIYF.

The chain employs TRBV5-4 and TRBJ2-6, with a weak D call TRBD2 (6 bases). V lost 0 bases to trimming and J lost 0 bases, with 10 bases between them. Germline V gene sequence: CDR1 SGHNT, CDR2 YYREEE (reference sequence). The CDR3 runs to 17 residues. CDR3 in amino acids: CASSLDGGASGANVLTF. For the CDR3, the DNA is TGTGCCAGCAGCTTGGACGGGGGTGCCTCTGGGGCCAACGTCCTGACTTTC.

This chain connects TRBV28 to TRBJ2-7; 7 bases agree with TRBD1. V trimming: 6 bases; J trimming: 4 bases; junction bases outside the gene matches: 6. From germline, CDR1 is MDHEN and CDR2 SYDVKM. The CDR3 extends over 13 amino acids. This CDR3 reads CASSSGTEYEQYF. CDR3 DNA: TGTGCCAGCAGCTCCGGGACAGAGTACGAGCAGTACTTC. The whole variable domain, remainder taken from reference TRBV28 and TRBJ2-7, is DVKVTQSSRYLVKRTGEKVFLECVQDMDHENMFWYRQDPGLGLRLIYFSYDVKMKEKGDIPEGYSVSREKKERFSLILESASTNQTSMYLCASSSGTEYEQYFGPGTRLTVT.

This chain links TRBV7-2 with TRBJ2-5; D ambiguous. V was trimmed by 1 base and J by 7 bases, leaving 13 bases between them. There are 14 residues in the CDR3. The germline gives CDR1 SGHTA, CDR2 FQGNSA. Here the CDR3 DNA reads TGTGCCAGCAGCTTAGTCACAGCCTCAGGGACCCAGTACTTC. Translation: CASSLVTASGTQYF.